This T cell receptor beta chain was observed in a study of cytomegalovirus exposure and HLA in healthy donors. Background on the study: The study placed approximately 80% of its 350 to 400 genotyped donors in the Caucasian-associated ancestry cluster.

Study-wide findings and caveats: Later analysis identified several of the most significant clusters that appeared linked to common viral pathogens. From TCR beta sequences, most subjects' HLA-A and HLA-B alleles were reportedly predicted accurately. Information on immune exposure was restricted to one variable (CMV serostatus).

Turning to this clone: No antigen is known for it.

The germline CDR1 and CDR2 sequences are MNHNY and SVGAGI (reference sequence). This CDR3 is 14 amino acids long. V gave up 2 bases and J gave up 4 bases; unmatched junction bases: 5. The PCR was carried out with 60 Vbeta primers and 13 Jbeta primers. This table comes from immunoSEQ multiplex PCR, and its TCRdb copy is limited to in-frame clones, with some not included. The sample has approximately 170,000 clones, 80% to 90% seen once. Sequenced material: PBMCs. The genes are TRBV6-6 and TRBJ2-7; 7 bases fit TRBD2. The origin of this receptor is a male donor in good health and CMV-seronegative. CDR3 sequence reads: CASSYPAGAYEQYF. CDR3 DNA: TGTGCCAGCAGTTACCCGGCGGGAGCGTACGAGCAGTACTTC.